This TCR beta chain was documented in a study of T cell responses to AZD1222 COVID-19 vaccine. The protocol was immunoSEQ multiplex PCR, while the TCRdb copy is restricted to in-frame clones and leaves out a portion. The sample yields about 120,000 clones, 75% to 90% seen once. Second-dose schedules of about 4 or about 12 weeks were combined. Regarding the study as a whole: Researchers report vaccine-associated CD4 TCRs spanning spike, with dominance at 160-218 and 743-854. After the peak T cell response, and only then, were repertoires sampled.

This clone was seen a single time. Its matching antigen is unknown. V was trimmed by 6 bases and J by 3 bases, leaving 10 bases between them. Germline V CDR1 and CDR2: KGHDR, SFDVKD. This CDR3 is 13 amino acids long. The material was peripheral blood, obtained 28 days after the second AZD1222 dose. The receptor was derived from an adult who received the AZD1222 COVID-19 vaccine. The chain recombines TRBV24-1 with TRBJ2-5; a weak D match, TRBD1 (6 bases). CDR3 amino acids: CATSLGAKETQYF. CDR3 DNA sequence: TGTGCCACCAGTCTGGGGGCGAAAGAGACCCAGTACTTC.